A single sample is the source of the 24 T cell receptor beta chains below, sequenced in a study of T cell responses to AZD1222 COVID-19 vaccine. TCRdb's copy holds only in-frame clones and misses some; the assay was immunoSEQ multiplex PCR. The sample lists some 130,000 clones, approximately 95% occurring once. The sequencing used peripheral blood, collected 28 days after the second AZD1222 dose. The receptors originated from an adult who received the AZD1222 COVID-19 vaccine.

V and J are TRBV9 and TRBJ2-7; D could derive from TRBD1 or TRBD2 (6 bases each). The germline V gene has CDR1 SGDLS and CDR2 YYNGEE. The length of the CDR3 is 12 residues. Trimming took 0 bases from V and 6 from J, leaving 7 bases between them. CDR3 nucleotide sequence: TGTGCCAGCAGCGTAGAGGGGGGCGAGCAGTACTTC. It yields the protein CASSVEGGEQYF.

The rearrangement links TRBV19 to TRBJ1-1, with no clear D. Germline CDR1 and CDR2: LNHDA and SQIVND (reference sequence). The CDR3 runs 13 residues. Trimming removed 5 bases from V and 0 bases from J, with 7 bases in between. The CDR3 region is CASSSLLNTEAFF. In nucleotides, the CDR3 is TGTGCCAGTAGTTCCCTCTTGAACACTGAAGCTTTCTTT.

The sample holds many counts of this clone. The gene calls are TRBV18 and TRBJ2-7; no firm D call. Trimming took 3 bases from V and 2 from J, leaving 11 bases between them. This CDR3 is built from 14 residues. Germline assignment: CDR1 KGHSH and CDR2 LQKENI. In DNA form, the CDR3 reads TGTGCCAGCTCACCCTTGGACGGAACCTACGAGCAGTACTTC. This codes for CASSPLDGTYEQYF.

The rearrangement uses TRBV5-4 and TRBJ1-2; 7 bases line up with TRBD1. Looked up from germline, CDR1 is SGHNT and CDR2 is YYREEE (reference sequence). Losses at the gene ends were 4 bases for V and 3 bases for J; bases not matched to a gene: 18. CDR3 length: 18 amino acids. The CDR3 DNA reads TGTGCCAGCAGCCGCTGGGGGGCTACCGGAGGGGGCGACTATGGCTACACCTTC. It translates to CASSRWGATGGGDYGYTF.

The chain uses TRBV3-1 (or the pseudogene TRBV3-2) and TRBJ1-1, with D uncertain. Trimming removed 5 bases at V and 1 base at J, with 8 bases between. The length of the CDR3 is 13 residues. Germline V CDR1 and CDR2: LGHDT, YNNKEL (reference sequence). The CDR3 nucleotides are TGTGCCAGCAGCTCGTCGGCGAACACTGAAGCTTTCTTT. As protein: CASSSSANTEAFF.

The chain couples TRBV30 to TRBJ1-1; no reliable D call. V was shortened by 0 bases and J by 2 bases, with 7 bases between the two germline ends. This CDR3 region has 13 residues. Germline V gene sequence: CDR1 GTSNPN, CDR2 SVGIG (reference sequence). The CDR3 is CAWSVGRNTEAFF. CDR3 nucleotide sequence: TGTGCCTGGAGTGTAGGGCGTAACACTGAAGCTTTCTTT.

The chain uses TRBV2 and TRBJ2-3; 9 nucleotides align to TRBD1. Trimming removed 6 bases from V and 5 bases from J; junction bases left unmatched: 6. Germline-derived CDR1 and CDR2 are SNHLY and FYNNEI. The CDR3 is 14 amino acids. CDR3 loop: CASRDRGGGDTQYF. For the CDR3, the DNA is TGTGCCAGCAGGGACAGGGGTGGGGGAGATACGCAGTATTTT.

The rearrangement uses TRBV5-6 and TRBJ2-1, with a possible D match to TRBD1 (5 bases). The CDR3 spans 11 residues. The V gene lost 0 bases and the J gene lost 10 bases, with 5 bases spanning the gap. Germline loops: CDR1 SGHDT, CDR2 YYEEEE. CDR3 sequence reads: CASSLGQEQFF. The CDR3 DNA follows: TGTGCCAGCAGCTTGGGACAGGAGCAGTTCTTC.

This chain uses TRBV18 with TRBJ1-1; 8 bases are a match to TRBD1. There are 17 residues in the CDR3. The germline V gene has CDR1 KGHSH and CDR2 LQKENI. J gave up 5 bases and V 0 bases, and 11 bases lay outside the gene matches. This chain's CDR3 is CASSPPRTRGLWTEAFF. In DNA, the CDR3 is TGTGCCAGCTCACCACCGAGGACCAGGGGGCTGTGGACTGAAGCTTTCTTT.

Here the CDR3 reads CASSPGQGNQPQHF. The DNA of the CDR3 is TGTGCCAGCAGTCCGGGACAGGGGAATCAGCCCCAGCATTTT. The chain employs TRBV2 and TRBJ1-5; 10 nucleotides match TRBD1. Germline CDR1 is SNHLY and CDR2 is FYNNEI. The CDR3 covers 14 residues. V was pared by 5 bases and J by 4 bases, with 2 bases of the junction left unmatched. Drawing the rest from reference TRBV2 and TRBJ1-5, the complete variable domain is EPEVTQTPSHQVTQMGQEVILRCVPISNHLYFYWYRQILGQKVEFLVSFYNNEISEKSEIFDDQFSVERPDGSNFTLKIRSTKLEDSAMYFCASSPGQGNQPQHFGDGTRLSIL.

CDR3 residues: CASSQLYGQGTVGADSNQPQHF. For the CDR3, the DNA is TGTGCCAGCAGCCAGCTCTATGGACAGGGGACAGTAGGGGCGGATAGCAATCAGCCCCAGCATTTT. V and J are TRBV6-2 or TRBV6-3 and TRBJ1-5; 9 bases map to TRBD1. V gave up 6 bases and J gave up 0 bases; unmatched junction bases: 24. CDR1 is MNHEY, CDR2 SVGEGT, per germline. This CDR3 is 22 amino acids long.

The chain recombines TRBV18 with TRBJ1-1; 7 bases are a match to TRBD1. The trim removed 1 base at V and 11 bases at J, leaving 4 bases unmatched. This CDR3 has 12 residues. Germline CDR1 is KGHSH and CDR2 is LQKENI. CDR3 DNA: TGTGCCAGCTCACCACAGAGGGGGCCGGCTTTCTTT. This encodes CASSPQRGPAFF.

This chain's CDR3 is CASSQDPQMADNSPLHF. CDR3 nucleotides: TGCGCCAGCAGCCAAGATCCACAAATGGCTGATAATTCACCCCTCCACTTT. This chain connects TRBV4-1 to TRBJ1-6; D is undetermined. CDR3 size: 17 residues. Per germline, CDR1 MGHRA and CDR2 YSYEKL. Trimming shortened V by 0 bases and J by 5 bases, and 14 bases separated the two germline ends.

This clone was recorded once. The chain couples TRBV5-1 to TRBJ1-2, with no clear D. Germline loops: CDR1 SGHRS, CDR2 YFSETQ. The CDR3 is 12 amino acids. Trimming removed 0 bases from V and 4 bases from J, with 4 bases in between. CDR3 protein: CASSLESYGYTF. CDR3 nucleotide sequence: TGCGCCAGCAGCTTGGAGTCCTATGGCTACACCTTC.

The chain employs TRBV5-4 and TRBJ2-7, with D tentatively TRBD2 (5 bases). This CDR3 contains 16 residues. Trimming removed 0 bases from V and 3 bases from J, with 16 bases in between. The germline V gene encodes CDR1 SGHNT and CDR2 YYREEE (reference sequence). The CDR3 DNA follows: TGTGCCAGCAGCTTGGACCTGCGAGGGCCTAGCTACGAGCAGTACTTC. This sequence encodes CASSLDLRGPSYEQYF.

This rearrangement joins TRBV10-3 to TRBJ2-1; D could derive from TRBD1 or TRBD2 (5 bases each). The germline V and J ends were trimmed by 4 bases and 8 bases, with 12 bases remaining between them. The germline V gene has CDR1 ENHRY and CDR2 SYGVKD. The CDR3 spans 13 residues. CDR3 DNA: TGTGCCATCAGTGGGGGACGCCTTGATGAGCAGTTCTTC. Its protein product is CAISGGRLDEQFF.

Written as DNA, the CDR3 is TGTGCCAGCAGCCCCTCTAGCCTGCGGGGAGACCCCTACGAGCAGTACTTC. This codes for CASSPSSLRGDPYEQYF. The chain employs TRBV14 and TRBJ2-7, with D perhaps matching TRBD2 (6 bases). With 4 bases removed from V and 2 bases from J, the gap between germline ends came to 21 bases. CDR1 SGHDN and CDR2 FVKESK come from the germline V gene. CDR3 size: 17 residues.

The chain employs TRBV6-1 and TRBJ2-5, with D perhaps matching TRBD1 or TRBD2 (6 bases each). Deletions cut 0 bases from V and 4 bases from J, with 12 bases between. The germline V gene has CDR1 MNHNS and CDR2 SASEGT. CDR3 length: 15 residues. The CDR3 sequence is CASSEAGGVGETQYF. CDR3 coding DNA: TGTGCCAGCAGTGAAGCCGGGGGCGTAGGAGAGACCCAGTACTTC.

This chain joins TRBV6-4 and TRBJ2-6; TRBD2 matches 10 bases. Germline V lookup: CDR1 MRHNA, CDR2 SNTAGT. V lost 4 bases and J lost 0; bases outside the gene matches: 0. This CDR3 has 16 amino acids. CDR3 nucleotide sequence: TGTGCCAGCAGTGGGACTAGCGGCTCTGGGGCCAACGTCCTGACTTTC. Translation gives CASSGTSGSGANVLTF.

This clone was detected once. The V and J genes are TRBV6-5 and TRBJ1-4; no definite D call. V was trimmed by 6 bases and J by 7 bases, leaving 12 bases between them. The germline CDR1 and CDR2 sequences are MNHEY and SVGAGI. The CDR3 has 13 residues. The CDR3 loop is CASSRSVVEKLFF. The CDR3 DNA reads TGTGCCAGCAGCAGGTCGGTGGTTGAAAAACTGTTTTTT.

The rearrangement links TRBV7-2 to TRBJ2-5; 7 bases map to TRBD2. The CDR3 is 14 residues long. With V trimmed by 1 base and J by 5 bases, 4 bases remained unmatched. Germline V CDR1 and CDR2: SGHTA, FQGNSA. The CDR3 sequence: CASSLDLGGETQYF. The CDR3 nucleotides read TGTGCCAGCAGCTTAGATCTGGGGGGGGAGACCCAGTACTTC.

V and J are TRBV9 and TRBJ1-1; 7 nucleotides agree with TRBD1. CDR3 length: 15 residues. Germline assignment: CDR1 SGDLS and CDR2 YYNGEE. The V segment lost 5 bases and the J segment 2 bases; nucleotides outside the gene matches: 9. The CDR3 region is CASRQEGALNTEAFF. CDR3 nucleotide sequence: TGTGCCAGCAGGCAAGAGGGGGCTTTAAACACTGAAGCTTTCTTT.

V is TRBV12-3 or TRBV12-4 and J is TRBJ1-1, with D maybe TRBD1 (5 bases). The ends were cut back, 0 bases at V and 7 bases at J, with 9 bases in the middle. The CDR3 contains 13 residues. CDR3 DNA: TGTGCCAGCAGTTTAGCAGGGGCTGGTGAAGCTTTCTTT. Amino acid sequence: CASSLAGAGEAFF.

V gene TRBV28 combines with J gene TRBJ1-1, with TRBD1 matching 8 bases. CDR1 is MDHEN, CDR2 SYDVKM, per germline. Unmatched junction bases numbered 4, after V lost 3 bases and J lost 1 base. The CDR3 is 15 amino acids. The chain's CDR3 is CASSFRDRSNTEAFF. DNA for the CDR3: TGTGCCAGCAGTTTTCGGGACAGGTCGAACACTGAAGCTTTCTTT.